Each of the 5 T cell receptor beta chains below was sequenced from the same sample in a study of Ad26.COV2.S vaccination and SARS-CoV-2 variants. The treatment is: some 19 received Ad26.COV2.S at low or high dose, single or two shots; about 5 received placebo; per-sample allocation not given. At day 63 after the first vaccine or placebo injection, samples were drawn. Sequencing was performed with immunoSEQ multiplex PCR; in TCRdb, only in-frame clones are kept and a portion is missing. Seen here are a few hundred thousand clones, around 82% observed once, and the top ten hold about 8%. Specimen: peripheral blood, collected in a trial of Ad26.COV2.S vaccine versus placebo. The receptors originated from a person aged 18-65 years who received the Ad26.COV2.S COVID-19 vaccine or a placebo.

This chain uses TRBV13 with TRBJ1-1; tentative D call: TRBD1 (5 bases). Trimming left V 6 bases short and J 4 bases short, with 15 bases between. The CDR3 has 14 residues. Germline V lookup: CDR1 PRHDT, CDR2 FYEKMQ (reference sequence). Here the CDR3 reads CASRSGSFVTEAFF. The CDR3 region has the DNA TGTGCCAGCAGGTCAGGGAGTTTCGTCACTGAAGCTTTCTTT.

This clone came up a few times. This rearrangement joins TRBV5-1 to TRBJ1-3, with D possibly matching TRBD1 (5 bases). Per germline, CDR1 SGHRS and CDR2 YFSETQ. CDR3 length: 13 amino acids. V was clipped by 4 bases and J by 4 bases, with 9 bases between them. CDR3 DNA sequence: TGCGCCAGCAGCAGGGGTGACGGAAACACCATATATTTT. It encodes CASSRGDGNTIYF.

This chain connects TRBV4-3 to TRBJ1-5, with D uncertain. The CDR3 is made up of 15 amino acids. Trimming removed 4 bases at V and 0 bases at J, with 10 bases between. From germline, CDR1 is LGHNA and CDR2 YSLEER. The CDR3 here is CASSLRANSNQPQHF. Here the CDR3 DNA reads TGCGCCAGCAGCCTTCGGGCCAATAGCAATCAGCCCCAGCATTTT.

Only one count was recorded for this clone. The CDR3 DNA reads as TGCGCCAGCAGCCAACCGACTAGCGGGAGCACAGATACGCAGTATTTT. Translating gives CASSQPTSGSTDTQYF. The chain couples TRBV4-1 to TRBJ2-3, with 10 bases lining up with TRBD2. V trimming: 2 bases; J trimming: 0 bases; junction bases outside the gene matches: 2. The germline V gene has CDR1 MGHRA and CDR2 YSYEKL. The CDR3 covers 16 residues.

This rearrangement joins TRBV10-3 to TRBJ2-5, with 8 positions matching TRBD1. The length of the CDR3 is 14 residues. Germline V gene sequence: CDR1 ENHRY, CDR2 SYGVKD. V was pared by 11 bases and J by 3 bases, with 11 bases of the junction left unmatched. CDR3 sequence (DNA): TGTGCCTCCAGGGACAGGAGATCCAAAGAGACCCAGTACTTC. Protein sequence: CASRDRRSKETQYF.